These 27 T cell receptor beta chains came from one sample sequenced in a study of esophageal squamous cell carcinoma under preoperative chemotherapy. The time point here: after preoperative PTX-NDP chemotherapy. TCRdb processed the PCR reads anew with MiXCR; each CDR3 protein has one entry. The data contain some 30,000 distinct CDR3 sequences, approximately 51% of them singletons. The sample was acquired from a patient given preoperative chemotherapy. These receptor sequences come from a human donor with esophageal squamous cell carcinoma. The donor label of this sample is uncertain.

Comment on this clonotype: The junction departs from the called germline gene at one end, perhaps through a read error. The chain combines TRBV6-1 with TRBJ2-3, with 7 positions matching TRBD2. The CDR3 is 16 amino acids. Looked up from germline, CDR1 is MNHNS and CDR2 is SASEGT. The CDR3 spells CASRGNRGDDQETQYF. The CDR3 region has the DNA TGTGCCAGCAGGGGCAACCGGGGGGACGACCAAGAGACGCAGTATTTC.

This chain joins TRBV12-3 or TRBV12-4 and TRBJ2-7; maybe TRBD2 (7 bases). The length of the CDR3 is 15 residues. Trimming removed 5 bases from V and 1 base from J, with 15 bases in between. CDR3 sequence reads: CASSRTRGGSYEQYF. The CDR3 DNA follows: TGTGCCAGCAGTCGGACTAGAGGGGGATCCTACGAGCAGTACTTC.

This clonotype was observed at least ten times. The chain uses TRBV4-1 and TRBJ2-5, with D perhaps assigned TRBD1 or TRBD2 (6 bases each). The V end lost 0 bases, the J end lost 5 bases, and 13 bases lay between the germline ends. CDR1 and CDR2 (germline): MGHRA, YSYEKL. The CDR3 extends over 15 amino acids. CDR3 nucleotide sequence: TGCGCCAGCAGCCAAGACGAGGGGGGTTTGGAGACCCAGTACTTC. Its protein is CASSQDEGGLETQYF.

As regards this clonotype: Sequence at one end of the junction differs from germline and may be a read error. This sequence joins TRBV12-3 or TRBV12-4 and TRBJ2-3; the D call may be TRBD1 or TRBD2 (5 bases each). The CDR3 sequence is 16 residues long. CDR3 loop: CASSTTGLCTKNTQYF. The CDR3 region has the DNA TGTGCCAGCAGCACAACGGGGCTGTGTACCAAAAATACGCAGTACTTT.

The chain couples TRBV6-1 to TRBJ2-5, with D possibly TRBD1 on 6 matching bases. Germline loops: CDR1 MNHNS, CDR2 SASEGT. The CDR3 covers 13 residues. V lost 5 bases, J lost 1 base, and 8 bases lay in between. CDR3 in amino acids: CASSPDSQETQYF. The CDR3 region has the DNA TGTGCCAGCAGTCCGGACAGCCAAGAGACCCAGTACTTC.

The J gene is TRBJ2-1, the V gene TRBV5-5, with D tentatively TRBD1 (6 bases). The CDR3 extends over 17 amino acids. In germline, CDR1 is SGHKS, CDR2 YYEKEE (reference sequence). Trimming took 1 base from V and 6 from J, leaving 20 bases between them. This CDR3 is CASSLLSLGQGGNEQFF. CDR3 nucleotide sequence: TGTGCCAGCAGCTTGCTATCACTAGGCCAAGGGGGCAATGAGCAGTTCTTC.

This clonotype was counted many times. The CDR3 nucleotides are TGTGCCAGCAGCTTAAATGGCAGGGGGCTTGTCGAGCAGTACTTC. Translated: CASSLNGRGLVEQYF. The chain combines TRBV7-6 with TRBJ2-5, with 8 bases that match TRBD1. Matching the DNA end better, TRBJ2-7 makes the J call doubtful. This CDR3 comprises 15 residues. CDR1 SGHVS and CDR2 FNYEAQ come from the germline V gene.

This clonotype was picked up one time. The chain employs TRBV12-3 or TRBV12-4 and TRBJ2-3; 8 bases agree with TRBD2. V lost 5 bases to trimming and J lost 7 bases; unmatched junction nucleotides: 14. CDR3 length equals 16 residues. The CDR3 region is CASSGTSGGAKNTQYF. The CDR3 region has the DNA TGTGCCAGCAGTGGTACGAGCGGGGGAGCGAAAAATACGCAGTATTTT.

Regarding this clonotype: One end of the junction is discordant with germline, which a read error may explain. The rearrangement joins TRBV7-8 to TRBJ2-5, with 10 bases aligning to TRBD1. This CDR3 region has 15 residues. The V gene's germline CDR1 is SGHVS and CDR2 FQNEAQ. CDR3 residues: CASSSGTGVQDTQYF. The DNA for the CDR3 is TGTGCCAGCAGCTCGGGGACAGGGGTGCAAGATACCCAGTATTTC.

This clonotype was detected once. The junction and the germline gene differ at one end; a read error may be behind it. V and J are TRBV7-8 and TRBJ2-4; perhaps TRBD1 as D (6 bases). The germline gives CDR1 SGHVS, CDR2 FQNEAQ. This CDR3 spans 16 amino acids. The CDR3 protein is CASSDPGLGAKNTQYF. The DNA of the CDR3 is TGTGCGAGCAGCGACCCGGGGCTGGGGGCCAAAAATACTCAGTACTTC.

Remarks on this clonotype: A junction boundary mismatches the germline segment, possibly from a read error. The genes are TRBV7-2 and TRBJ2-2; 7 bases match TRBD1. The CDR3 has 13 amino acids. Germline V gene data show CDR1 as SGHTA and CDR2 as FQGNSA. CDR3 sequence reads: CASKSASTGELYF. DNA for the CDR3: TGTGCCAGCAAGTCAGCGAGCACAGGGGAGCTGTATTTT.

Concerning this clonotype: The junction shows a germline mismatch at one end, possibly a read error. CDR3 nucleotides: TGTGCCAGCAGCCTATTGTTAATACAGGGGACCCCCAAAGACACGCAGTATTTC. Translating gives CASSLLLIQGTPKDTQYF. The chain employs TRBV7-9 and TRBJ2-1; 7 bases agree with TRBD1. The germline CDR1 and CDR2 sequences are SEHNR and FQNEAQ (reference sequence). The CDR3 is made up of 18 amino acids.

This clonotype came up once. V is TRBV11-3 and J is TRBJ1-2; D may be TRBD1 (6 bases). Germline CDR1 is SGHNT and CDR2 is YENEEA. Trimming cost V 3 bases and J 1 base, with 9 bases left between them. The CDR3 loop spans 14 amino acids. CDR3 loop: CASSLTGVNYGYTF. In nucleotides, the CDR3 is TGTGCCAGCAGCTTGACAGGAGTTAACTATGGCTACACCTTC.

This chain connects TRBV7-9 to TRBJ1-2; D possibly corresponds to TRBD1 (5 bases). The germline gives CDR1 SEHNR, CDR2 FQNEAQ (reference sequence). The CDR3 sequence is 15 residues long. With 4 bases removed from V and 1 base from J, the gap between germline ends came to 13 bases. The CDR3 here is CASSYQGGGNYGYTF. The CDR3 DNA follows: TGTGCCAGCAGCTACCAGGGCGGGGGTAACTATGGCTACACCTTC.

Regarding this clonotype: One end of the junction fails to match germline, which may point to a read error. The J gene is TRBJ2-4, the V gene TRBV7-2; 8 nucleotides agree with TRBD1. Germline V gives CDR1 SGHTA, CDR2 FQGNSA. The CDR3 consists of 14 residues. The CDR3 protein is CASSSTGAKDIQYF. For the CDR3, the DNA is TGTGCCAGCAGCTCGACAGGGGCCAAAGACATCCAGTACTTC. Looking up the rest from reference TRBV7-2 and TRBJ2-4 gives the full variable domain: GAGVSQSPSNKVTEKGKDVELRCDPISGHTALYWYRQSLGQGLEFLIYFQGNSAPDKSGLPSDRFSAERTGGSVSTLTIQRTQQEDSAVYLCASSSTGAKDIQYFGAGTRLSVL.

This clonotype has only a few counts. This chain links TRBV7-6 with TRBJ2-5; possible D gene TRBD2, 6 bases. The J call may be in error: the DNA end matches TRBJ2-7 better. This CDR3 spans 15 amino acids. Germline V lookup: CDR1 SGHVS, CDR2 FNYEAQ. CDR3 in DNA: TGTGCCAGCAGCCTCCTCAGCCGGGAGAACGGCGAGCAGTACTTC. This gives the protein CASSLLSRENGEQYF.

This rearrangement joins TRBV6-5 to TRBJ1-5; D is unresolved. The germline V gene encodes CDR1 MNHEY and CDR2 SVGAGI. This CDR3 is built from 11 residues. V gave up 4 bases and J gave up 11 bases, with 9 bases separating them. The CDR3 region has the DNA TGTGCCAGCAGTTGGATTGGGGCCCAGCATTTT. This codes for CASSWIGAQHF.

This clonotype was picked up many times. CDR3: CASSGPGSFYGYTF. The CDR3 DNA sequence: TGTGCCAGCAGCGGACCGGGTAGTTTCTATGGCTACACCTTC. V is TRBV7-2 and J is TRBJ1-2; D gene uncertain. The CDR3 extends over 14 amino acids. Germline CDR1 is SGHTA and CDR2 is FQGNSA. The V and J ends lost 5 bases and 4 bases respectively, with 14 bases between them.

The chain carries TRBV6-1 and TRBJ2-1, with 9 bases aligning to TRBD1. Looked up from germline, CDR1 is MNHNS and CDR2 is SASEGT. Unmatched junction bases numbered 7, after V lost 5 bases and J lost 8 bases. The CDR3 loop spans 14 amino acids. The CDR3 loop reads CASSTGTGIDEQFF. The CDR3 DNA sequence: TGTGCCAGCAGTACCGGGACAGGGATTGATGAGCAGTTCTTC.

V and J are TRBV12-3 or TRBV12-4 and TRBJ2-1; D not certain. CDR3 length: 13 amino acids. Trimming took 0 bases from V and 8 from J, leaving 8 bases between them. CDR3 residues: CASSLATDDEQFF. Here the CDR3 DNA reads TGTGCCAGCAGTTTAGCGACGGATGATGAGCAGTTCTTC.

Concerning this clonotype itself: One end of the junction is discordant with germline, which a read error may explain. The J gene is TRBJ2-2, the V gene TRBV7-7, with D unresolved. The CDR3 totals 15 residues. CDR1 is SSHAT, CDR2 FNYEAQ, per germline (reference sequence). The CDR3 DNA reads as TGTGCTAGCAGCCGCAGGACGGGCAGAACCGGGGAGCTGTTTTTT. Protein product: CASSRRTGRTGELFF.

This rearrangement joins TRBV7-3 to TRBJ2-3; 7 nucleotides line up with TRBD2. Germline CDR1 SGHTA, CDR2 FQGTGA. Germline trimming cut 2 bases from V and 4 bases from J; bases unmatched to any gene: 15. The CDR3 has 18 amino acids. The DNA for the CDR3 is TGTGCCAGCAGCTTAGATCGGCCAGGCGGGGGTGACCCAGATACGCAGTATTTT. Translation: CASSLDRPGGGDPDTQYF.

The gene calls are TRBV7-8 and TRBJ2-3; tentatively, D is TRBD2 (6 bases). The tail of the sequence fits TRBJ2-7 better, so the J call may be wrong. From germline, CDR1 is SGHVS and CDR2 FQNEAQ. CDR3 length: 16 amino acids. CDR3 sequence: CASSNPGRGPRDMQYF. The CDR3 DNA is TGTGCCAGCAGCAACCCGGGGCGGGGACCCAGAGATATGCAGTACTTC.

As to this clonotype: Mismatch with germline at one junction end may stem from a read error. CDR3 residues: CASSFSGSSDHKTQYF. The CDR3 DNA is TGTGCCAGCAGCTTCTCCGGGAGCAGTGATCACAAGACTCAGTACTTC. The gene calls are TRBV7-2 and TRBJ2-5; D is perhaps TRBD2 (6 bases). The CDR3 has 16 amino acids. CDR1 is SGHTA, CDR2 FQGNSA, per germline.

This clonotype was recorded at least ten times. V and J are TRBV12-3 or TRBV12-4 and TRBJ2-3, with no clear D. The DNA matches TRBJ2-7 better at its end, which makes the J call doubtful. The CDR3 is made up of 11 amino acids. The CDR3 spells CASSFHYEQYF. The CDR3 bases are TGTGCCAGCAGTTTCCACTACGAGCAGTACTTC.

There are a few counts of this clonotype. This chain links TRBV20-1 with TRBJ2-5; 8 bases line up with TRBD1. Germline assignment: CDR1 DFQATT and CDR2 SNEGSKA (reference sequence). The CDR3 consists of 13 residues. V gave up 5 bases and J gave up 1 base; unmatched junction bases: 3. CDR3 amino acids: CSAEGQAQETQYF. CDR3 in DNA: TGCAGTGCTGAGGGACAGGCCCAAGAGACCCAGTACTTC.

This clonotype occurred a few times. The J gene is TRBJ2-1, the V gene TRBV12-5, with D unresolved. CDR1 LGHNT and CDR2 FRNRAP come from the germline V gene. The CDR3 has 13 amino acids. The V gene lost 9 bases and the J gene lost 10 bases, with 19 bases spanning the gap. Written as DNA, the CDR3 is TGTGCTAGCGCCCTAGGCAGCTCCTACGAGCAGTTCTTC. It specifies CASALGSSYEQFF. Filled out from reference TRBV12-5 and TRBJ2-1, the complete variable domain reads DARVTQTPRHKVTEMGQEVTMRCQPILGHNTVFWYRQTMMQGLELLAYFRNRAPLDDSGMPKDRFSAEMPDATLATLKIQPSEPRDSAVYFCASALGSSYEQFFGPGTRLTVL.